These 14 T cell receptor beta chains share one sample of origin, sequenced in a study of blood T cell repertoires in COVID-19. The repertoire was sequenced with immunoSEQ multiplex PCR; TCRdb's copy has only in-frame clones and lacks some. The data contain some 210,000 clones, approximately 81% of them singletons. The sample taken for sequencing was PBMCs or T cells enriched from blood (not recorded which). The receptors derive from a woman in her 50s with acute COVID-19.

The V call is TRBV3-1 (or the pseudogene TRBV3-2), the J call TRBJ2-1; 9 nucleotides align to TRBD2. Germline V lookup: CDR1 LGHDT, CDR2 YNNKEL (reference sequence). The trim removed 4 bases at V and 4 bases at J, leaving 14 bases unmatched. The CDR3 totals 18 residues. CDR3 loop: CASSPPGGGRAYYNEQFF. CDR3 nucleotide sequence: TGTGCCAGCAGCCCGCCCGGGGGCGGGAGGGCCTATTACAATGAGCAGTTCTTC.

This clone turned up a few times. The genes are TRBV28 and TRBJ2-7; maybe TRBD2 (5 bases). Germline V gene data show CDR1 as MDHEN and CDR2 as SYDVKM. V lost 6 bases, J lost 2 bases, and 14 bases lay in between. The CDR3 consists of 14 residues. The CDR3 sequence: CASRVGQEAYEQYF. Written as DNA, the CDR3 is TGTGCCAGCAGGGTGGGTCAGGAGGCCTACGAGCAGTACTTC.

The chain has TRBV29-1 and TRBJ2-3, with 9 bases aligning to TRBD2. V lost 7 bases to trimming and J lost 6 bases; unmatched junction nucleotides: 5. Germline lookup yields CDR1 SQVTM and CDR2 ANQGSEA. There are 12 residues in the CDR3. The CDR3 reads CSAREGRDTQYF. The CDR3 DNA sequence: TGCAGCGCGCGGGAGGGCCGCGATACGCAGTATTTT.

The genes are TRBV7-2 and TRBJ2-5; D ambiguous. Trimming removed 2 bases from V and 4 bases from J, with 8 bases in between. CDR3 length equals 13 residues. Per the germline V gene, CDR1 is SGHTA and CDR2 is FQGNSA. The CDR3 protein is CASSLYERETQYF. CDR3 nucleotides: TGTGCCAGCAGCTTATATGAGAGAGAGACCCAGTACTTC.

The chain couples TRBV7-2 to TRBJ2-1, with 9 bases lining up with TRBD2. This CDR3 has 14 amino acids. V shed 5 bases, J shed 8 bases, and the junction held 7 bases outside the gene matches. Germline lookup yields CDR1 SGHTA and CDR2 FQGNSA. CDR3 nucleotides: TGTGCCAGCAGCCCTCCGGGACTAGCATATGAGCAGTTCTTC. Translation: CASSPPGLAYEQFF.

The chain recombines TRBV29-1 with TRBJ1-2; D not certain. CDR1 and CDR2 (germline): SQVTM, ANQGSEA. The ends were cut back, 3 bases at V and 4 bases at J, with 12 bases in the middle. There are 13 residues in the CDR3. The CDR3 DNA is TGCAGCGTTGATTTGGGGAGGCTCTATGGCTACACCTTC. Translation: CSVDLGRLYGYTF.

CDR3 DNA sequence: TGCAGCGGGGGACTAGCGACCAACAATGAGCAGTTCTTC. It translates to CSGGLATNNEQFF. The V and J genes are TRBV29-1 and TRBJ2-1, with 10 bases that match TRBD2. Germline CDR1 is SQVTM and CDR2 is ANQGSEA. J was trimmed by 5 bases and V by 7 bases; bases with no gene match: 5. The CDR3 sequence is 13 residues long.

The V call is TRBV29-1, the J call TRBJ2-7; 7 bases are a match to TRBD1. In germline, CDR1 is SQVTM, CDR2 ANQGSEA. V shed 0 bases, J shed 9 bases, and the junction held 8 bases outside the gene matches. The CDR3 length is 13 residues. The CDR3 coding sequence is TGCAGCGTTGAAGATCTTAACAGGGGATGGCAGTACTTC. Translating gives CSVEDLNRGWQYF.

V and J are TRBV6-2 or TRBV6-3 and TRBJ2-7; 10 nucleotides align to TRBD1. The CDR3 totals 15 residues. J gave up 5 bases and V 6 bases, and 10 bases lay outside the gene matches. Per germline, CDR1 MNHEY and CDR2 SVGEGT. CDR3 nucleotide sequence: TGTGCCAGCAGCCCACGGACAGGGGGAAAAAACGAGCAGTACTTC. Its translation is CASSPRTGGKNEQYF.

The rearrangement uses TRBV19 and TRBJ1-5; maybe TRBD1 (5 bases). Germline assignment: CDR1 LNHDA and CDR2 SQIVND (reference sequence). Between the trimmed V and J ends, which lost 3 bases and 5 bases, there was a span of 11 bases. The CDR3 is 14 amino acids. The CDR3 is CASSMRQSDQPQHF. CDR3 coding DNA: TGTGCCAGTAGTATGAGACAGTCCGATCAGCCCCAGCATTTT.

J is TRBJ2-3 and V is TRBV19; weak D call: TRBD1 (5 bases). CDR1 LNHDA and CDR2 SQIVND come from the germline V gene (reference sequence). The CDR3 contains 11 residues. The CDR3 DNA reads as TGTGCTAGCCTTATGGGGCATACGCAGTATTTT. It codes for CASLMGHTQYF.

The chain is built from TRBV5-1 and TRBJ1-1; maybe TRBD1 (6 bases). V was clipped by 4 bases and J by 1 base, with 14 bases between them. Germline assignment: CDR1 SGHRS and CDR2 YFSETQ. The CDR3 runs 15 residues. The CDR3 bases are TGCGCCAGCAGCCGCCAGGGGCCCAAGAACACTGAAGCTTTCTTT. Its protein product is CASSRQGPKNTEAFF.

The J gene is TRBJ2-5, the V gene TRBV4-1, with D possibly being TRBD2 (7 bases). Between the trimmed V and J ends, which lost 0 bases and 5 bases, there was a span of 16 bases. Germline values: CDR1 MGHRA, CDR2 YSYEKL. The CDR3 totals 16 residues. DNA for the CDR3: TGCGCCAGCAGCCAAGAGTTTCGGGGGGCTGGCGAGACCCAGTACTTC. It specifies CASSQEFRGAGETQYF.

CDR3 region: CASSQVIDTQYF. In DNA form, the CDR3 reads TGTGCCAGCAGCCAAGTAATAGATACGCAGTATTTT. This rearrangement joins TRBV3-1 (or the pseudogene TRBV3-2) to TRBJ2-3; D uncertain. Germline V gives CDR1 LGHDT, CDR2 YNNKEL (reference sequence). Trimming stripped 1 base from V and 5 bases from J, with 4 bases between. The CDR3 sequence is 12 residues long.